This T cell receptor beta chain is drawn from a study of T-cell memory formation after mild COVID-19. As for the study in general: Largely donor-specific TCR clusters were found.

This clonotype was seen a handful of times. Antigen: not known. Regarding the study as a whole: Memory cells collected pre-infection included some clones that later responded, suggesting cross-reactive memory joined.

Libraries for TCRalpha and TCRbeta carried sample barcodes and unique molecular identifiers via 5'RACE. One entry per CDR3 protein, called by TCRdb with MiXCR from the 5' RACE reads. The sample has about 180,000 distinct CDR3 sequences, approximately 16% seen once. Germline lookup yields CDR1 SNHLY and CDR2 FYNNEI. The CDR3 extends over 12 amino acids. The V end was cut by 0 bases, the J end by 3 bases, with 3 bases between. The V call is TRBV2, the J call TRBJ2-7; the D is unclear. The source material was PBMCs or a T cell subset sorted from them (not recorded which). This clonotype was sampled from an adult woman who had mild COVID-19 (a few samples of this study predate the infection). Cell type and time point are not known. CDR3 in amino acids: CASSEADYEQYF. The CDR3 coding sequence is TGTGCCAGCAGTGAAGCAGACTACGAGCAGTACTTC.